This T cell receptor (beta chain) was documented in a study of T cell repertoires in cytomegalovirus infection. This clonotype has more than one count but fewer than ten. The antigen remains unidentified. This CDR3 has 15 amino acids. J lost 4 bases, V lost 4 bases, and 8 bases had no gene match. CDR1 ENHRY and CDR2 SYGVKD come from the germline V gene. MiXCR, applied by TCRdb to the reads, yields one record per CDR3 protein. The sample contains fewer than 350,000 distinct CDR3 sequences, about 27% of which appear only once. This sample comprised cultured PBMCs, obtained from culture after CMV antigen stimulation. The source of this sequence is a human donor in good health (CMV status not recorded). Some clones in this sample may be carry-over from other donors' samples. The V and J genes are TRBV10-3 and TRBJ2-3, with 7 bases aligning to TRBD1. The CDR3 loop is CAISGDRQGSDTQYF. The CDR3 nucleotides are TGTGCCATCAGTGGAGATAGACAGGGATCAGATACGCAGTATTTT.